Listed here are 2 T cell receptor beta chains from one sample, sequenced in a study of T cell responses to AZD1222 COVID-19 vaccine (dated by TCRdb to the early 2020s). Library generation was performed with the immunoSEQ multiplex PCR assay. Here the immuneACCESS table is served through TCRdb, limited to in-frame sequences with V and J called. Missing clones are a known gap in these copies; in checked studies unresolved V genes cover under half, and the rest lacks a known reason. Across this sample there are around 200,000 clones, with roughly 88% seen only once. Of the sample, more than 0.75% falls within the top ten clones. Reading the label with the study, this specimen's time point is: baseline before first vaccination. The material sequenced was peripheral blood, taken on day 0 of AZD1222 vaccination. The receptors were gathered from an adult in good health.

The rearrangement links TRBV20-1 to TRBJ1-3; D gene unclear. The germline V gene has CDR1 DFQATT and CDR2 SNEGSKA (reference sequence). This CDR3 contains 15 residues. Trimming took 3 bases from V and 2 from J, leaving 14 bases between them. Written as DNA, the CDR3 is TGCAGTGCTAGTCCCCTCGAGGATCCTGGAAACACCATATATTTT. Translation: CSASPLEDPGNTIYF.

The chain couples TRBV19 to TRBJ2-5, with 9 bases lining up with TRBD2. The length of the CDR3 is 16 residues. Germline V CDR1 and CDR2: LNHDA, SQIVND (reference sequence). The ends lost 8 bases at V and 5 bases at J; junction bases unmatched: 15. The CDR3 DNA is TGTGCCAGTCAGTCGTCCAGCGGGAGGTTGGGGGAGACCCAGTACTTC. Encoded protein: CASQSSSGRLGETQYF.